Listed below are T cell receptor beta chains from one sample, sequenced in a study of cytomegalovirus exposure and HLA in healthy donors. The method was immunoSEQ multiplex PCR; TCRdb's version includes in-frame clones alone and lacks a portion of them. The repertoire includes roughly 56,000 clones, roughly 90% of them detected once, and over 2% sits in the top ten. What was sequenced was PBMCs. The receptors originated from a woman aged 25 to 39 in good health and CMV-seronegative. The CDR3 runs from the conserved cysteine through the conserved F or W. The D gene is left open where the match is weak. Size values are once, few and many counts, or a class for expanded clones, and some rows have none.

NA | TRBJ2-7 | TRBV10-3 | NA | CAISEYPADPLEQYF | TGTGCCATCAGTGAGTATCCCGCGGATCCTCTCGAGCAGTACTTC
NA | TRBJ1-5 | TRBV18 | NA | CASSRGRDSNQPQHF | TGTGCCAGCTCACGCGGACGGGATAGCAATCAGCCCCAGCATTTT
NA | TRBJ2-7 | TRBV6-1 | NA | CASATYEQYF | TGTGCCAGTGCCACCTACGAGCAGTACTTC
NA | TRBJ2-5 | TRBV10-3 | NA | CAISGIAETQYF | TGTGCCATCAGTGGGATAGCGGAGACCCAGTACTTC
NA | TRBJ2-5 | TRBV29-1 | NA | CSVASRQLGRGETQYF | TGCAGCGTGGCCTCTAGACAGTTGGGGCGAGGAGAGACCCAGTACTTC
TRBD1 | TRBJ2-1 | TRBV28 | once | CASSLGGQGQHEQFF | TGTGCCAGCAGTTTAGGGGGACAGGGACAACATGAGCAGTTCTTC
TRBD2 | TRBJ2-5 | TRBV7-9 | NA | CASSWARLAEQETQYF | TGTGCCAGCAGCTGGGCCAGACTAGCGGAACAAGAGACCCAGTACTTC
NA | TRBJ2-2 | TRBV21-1 | NA | CASSKAGENTGELFF | TGTGCCAGCAGCAAAGCGGGAGAGAACACCGGGGAGCTGTTTTTT
NA | TRBJ1-1 | TRBV30 | NA | CAWRSTVTNTEAFF | TGTGCCTGGAGATCGACAGTGACGAACACTGAAGCTTTCTTT
NA | TRBJ1-3 | TRBV7-6 | NA | CASSPGSGNTIYF | TGTGCCAGCAGCCCCGGCTCTGGAAACACCATATATTTT
NA | TRBJ1-1 | TRBV1 | NA | CTSSQDYRENREAFF | TGCACCAGCAGCCAGGATTACAGGGAGAACCGTGAAGCTTTCTTT
NA | TRBJ1-2 | TRBV9 | NA | CASSVDSAPGYGYTF | TGTGCCAGCAGCGTAGACAGCGCCCCAGGGTATGGCTACACCTTC
TRBD2 | TRBJ2-2 | TRBV6-1 | NA | CASSPGGMATRELFF | TGTGCCAGCAGCCCCGGGGGGATGGCGACCCGGGAGCTGTTTTTT
NA | TRBJ2-1 | TRBV5-6 | NA | CASSSGLSAGLGEQFF | TGTGCCAGCAGCTCTGGACTAAGCGCGGGGTTGGGTGAGCAGTTCTTC
TRBD2 | TRBJ2-3 | TRBV7-3 | once | CASSRFGTSGSTDTQYF | TGTGCCAGCAGCCGCTTTGGTACTAGCGGGAGCACAGATACGCAGTATTTT
NA | TRBJ1-1 | TRBV11-1 | once | CASSLGQDRPFF | TGTGCCAGCAGCTTAGGTCAAGACAGACCTTTCTTT
NA | TRBJ1-5 | TRBV2 | NA | CASGEGGLQHF | TGTGCCAGCGGTGAAGGGGGACTCCAGCATTTT
NA | TRBJ2-1 | TRBV5-8 | NA | CASSLGFEPHEQFF | TGTGCCAGCAGCTTGGGATTCGAGCCCCATGAGCAGTTCTTC
NA | TRBJ1-1 | TRBV18 | NA | CASSLLQGPPFF | TGTGCCAGCTCACTACTACAGGGCCCTCCTTTCTTT
TRBD2 | TRBJ2-5 | TRBV7-2 | NA | CASSPRPPQTSGRAGTQYF | TGTGCCAGCAGCCCCCGGCCCCCTCAAACTAGCGGGAGGGCCGGGACCCAGTACTTC
NA | TRBJ2-3 | TRBV5-1 | NA | CASSPGSATDTQYF | TGCGCCAGCAGCCCGGGGAGTGCCACAGATACGCAGTATTTT
TRBD2 | TRBJ2-2 | TRBV11-2 | NA | CASSLLSSGRTNTGELFF | TGTGCCAGCAGCTTACTATCGAGCGGGAGGACGAACACCGGGGAGCTGTTTTTT
TRBD2 | TRBJ2-7 | TRBV7-9 | once | CASSPAGYTYEQYF | TGTGCCAGCAGCCCAGCGGGGTACACCTACGAGCAGTACTTC
NA | TRBJ1-5 | TRBV11-2 | NA | CASSSSYSNQPQHF | TGTGCCAGCAGCTCCTCTTATAGCAATCAGCCCCAGCATTTT
TRBD2 | TRBJ2-3 | TRBV9 | NA | CASSVGVSGISFGDTQYF | TGTGCCAGCAGCGTAGGGGTTAGCGGGATTAGTTTCGGGGATACGCAGTATTTT
TRBD1 | TRBJ1-1 | TRBV9 | NA | CASSARWDRRVLGNTEAFF | TGTGCCAGCAGCGCCCGCTGGGACAGGCGCGTTTTAGGGAACACTGAAGCTTTCTTT
NA | TRBJ1-4 | TRBV2 | NA | CASSDREKLFF | TGTGCCAGCAGTGATAGAGAAAAACTGTTTTTT
NA | TRBJ2-3 | TRBV7-9 | once | CASSLAGGTDTQYF | TGTGCCAGCAGCTTAGCGGGAGGCACAGATACGCAGTATTTT
NA | TRBJ1-1 | TRBV10-3 | once | CANRVGENTEAFF | TGTGCCAACAGAGTAGGGGAGAACACTGAAGCTTTCTTT
TRBD1 | TRBJ2-7 | TRBV10-2 | NA | CASGAGTGGSYEQYF | TGCGCCAGCGGGGCCGGGACAGGGGGCAGCTATGAGCAGTACTTC
NA | TRBJ2-5 | TRBV7-2 | NA | CASSLYGRGETQYF | TGTGCCAGCAGCTTATACGGGAGAGGAGAGACCCAGTACTTC